The rows below give T cell receptor beta chains drawn from one sample of a study of blood T cell repertoires in COVID-19. The table came from immunoSEQ multiplex PCR; TCRdb's copy has only in-frame clones and leaves some out. The sample carries about 200,000 clones, around nine tenths recorded once. Sample: peripheral blood. The source of these receptors is a man aged 55 to 70 with acute or convalescent COVID-19. Both conserved end residues are part of each CDR3. A D gene is named only where the DNA matches it firmly. Size is stated for part of the rows, as once, few or many counts, or as a class when the clone is expanded.

size	D	V	J	DNA	CDR3
-	-	TRBV5-6	TRBJ1-1	TGTGCCAGCAGCTTTCGGACTTCTAACACTGAAGCTTTCTTT	CASSFRTSNTEAFF
-	-	TRBV12-5	TRBJ2-7	TGTGCTAGTGTAAAGGACGAGGACGGGGTGAGATACGAGCAGTACTTC	CASVKDEDGVRYEQYF
-	TRBD2	TRBV5-1	TRBJ2-1	TGCGCCAGCAGCCAGGAGAGGACTAGCGGGGTGATCTACAATGAGCAGTTCTTC	CASSQERTSGVIYNEQFF
-	TRBD1	TRBV29-1	TRBJ1-2	TGCAGCGTTGAGAAACAGGGGGCTGGCGGCTACACCTTC	CSVEKQGAGGYTF
-	TRBD2	TRBV11-2	TRBJ2-3	TGTGCCAGCAGCTTAGAAGTACTAGCGGGGGGCGAAGCAGATACGCAGTATTTT	CASSLEVLAGGEADTQYF
once	-	TRBV9	TRBJ2-7	TGTGCCAGCAGCGTAGCGGGGGACAGTTCCTACGAGCAGTACTTC	CASSVAGDSSYEQYF
-	-	TRBV29-1	TRBJ2-2	TGCAGCGTTGAAGACACGAACACCGGGGAGCTGTTTTTT	CSVEDTNTGELFF
once	TRBD1	TRBV11-2	TRBJ2-7	TGTGCCAGCAGCTTAGAAACAGGGGCGAGGGTAGCATCCTACGAGCAGTACTTC	CASSLETGARVASYEQYF
-	TRBD1	TRBV23-1	TRBJ1-1	TGCGCCAGCAGTCTTGGGGACAGGGTTGAAGCTTTCTTT	CASSLGDRVEAFF
-	-	TRBV24-1	TRBJ2-1	TGTGCCACCAGTGGGACACCGCCCCTCGCCAAAAACAATGAGCAGTTCTTC	CATSGTPPLAKNNEQFF
once	-	TRBV2	TRBJ2-5	TGTGCCAGCGTGGCAGGCCTCGTACAAGAGACCCAGTACTTC	CASVAGLVQETQYF
few	TRBD1	TRBV7-2	TRBJ2-7	TGTGCCAGCAGCCCCACCGCGGGACAGGGTTACGAGCAGTACTTC	CASSPTAGQGYEQYF
-	-	TRBV11-2	TRBJ2-4	TGTGCCAGCAGCCCGGACATGGTTGCCATTCAGTACTTC	CASSPDMVAIQYF
-	-	TRBV27	TRBJ1-1	TGTGCCAGCAGTTTATCGTTTCAGGGGCTAGCTTTCTTT	CASSLSFQGLAFF
-	TRBD2	TRBV9	TRBJ2-1	TGTGCCAGCAGCGTAGCGGGACTAGCGGGAGAACAGTTCTTC	CASSVAGLAGEQFF
-	-	TRBV30	TRBJ2-1	TGTGCCTGGAGGAGCTACAATGAGCAGTTCTTC	CAWRSYNEQFF
-	TRBD1	TRBV7-9	TRBJ2-2	TGTGCCAGCAGCTTAGCCTCGGGCAGGGGGCTTACCGGGGAGCTGTTTTTT	CASSLASGRGLTGELFF
-	-	TRBV5-1	TRBJ1-4	TGCGCCAGCAGCCTTGGTGGGCTGGGTAATGAAAAACTGTTTTTT	CASSLGGLGNEKLFF
-	TRBD1	TRBV28	TRBJ1-1	TGTGCCAGCAGTCCGGGACAGGTAGGGCCAGCTTTCTTT	CASSPGQVGPAFF
-	TRBD1	TRBV3-1/TRBV3-2	TRBJ1-2	TGTGCCAGCAGCCAAGGTTCAGGGGGCTTTGGTGGCTACACCTTC	CASSQGSGGFGGYTF
-	TRBD1	TRBV2	TRBJ1-2	TGTGCCAGCAGCAGTGCGGGACAGGGGAAGTATGGCTACACCTTC	CASSSAGQGKYGYTF
-	TRBD2	TRBV7-8	TRBJ2-3	TGTGCCAGCAGCGTACTAGCGGGGGGGCCTCGAGATACGCAGTATTTT	CASSVLAGGPRDTQYF
-	TRBD1	TRBV10-3	TRBJ1-2	TGTGCCATCAGTCGGACAGGGGATGGCTACACCTTC	CAISRTGDGYTF
-	TRBD1	TRBV4-2	TRBJ2-3	TGTGCCAGCAGCCAAGAAACCGGGACAGGGACCGGAGATACGCAGTATTTT	CASSQETGTGTGDTQYF
few	TRBD1	TRBV6-1	TRBJ1-1	TGTGCCAGCAGTGATGACAGGGGCACTGAAGCTTTCTTT	CASSDDRGTEAFF
-	-	TRBV5-1	TRBJ1-1	TGCGCCAGCAGCTTGACCAGGGGCTCAACTATGAACACTGAAGCTTTCTTT	CASSLTRGSTMNTEAFF
-	-	TRBV6-2/TRBV6-3	TRBJ1-2	TGTGCCAGCAGTTACACCGGAGCCTATGGCTACACCTTC	CASSYTGAYGYTF
-	-	TRBV5-1	TRBJ2-2	TGCGCCAGCAGCTTGGAAGGCCCCAAGAGGACCGGGGAGCTGTTTTTT	CASSLEGPKRTGELFF
-	-	TRBV19	TRBJ2-2	TGTGCCAGCACAAACAGGGTCAGCGCCGGGGAGCTGTTTTTT	CASTNRVSAGELFF
-	-	TRBV7-3	TRBJ1-1	TGTGCCAGCAGCCGCCGAACAGAATCTACTGCCGCAGCTTTCTTT	CASSRRTESTAAAFF
-	-	TRBV19	TRBJ2-5	TGTGCCAGTAGAGAGGAGCCAAACCAAGAGACCCAGTACTTC	CASREEPNQETQYF
-	-	TRBV14	TRBJ2-3	TGTGCCAGCAGCCAAGATTGGGCGGACTTCACAGATACGCAGTATTTT	CASSQDWADFTDTQYF
-	-	TRBV12-5	TRBJ2-1	TGTGCTAGTGGTTACGCGGGGACGGCGCTTAGCTCCTACAATGAGCAGTTCTTC	CASGYAGTALSSYNEQFF
-	-	TRBV5-1	TRBJ1-4	TGCGCCAGCAGCACCCTGAGCGGGGGTCTTAATGAAAAACTGTTTTTT	CASSTLSGGLNEKLFF
-	-	TRBV3-1/TRBV3-2	TRBJ2-1	TGTGCCAGCAGCCTCCCCCCGGGGGGCAGGTACAATGAGCAGTTCTTC	CASSLPPGGRYNEQFF
few	TRBD2	TRBV6-5	TRBJ2-7	TGTGCCACCTCTGGGACTAGTAAGGACGAGCAGTACTTC	CATSGTSKDEQYF
-	TRBD1	TRBV4-3	TRBJ1-2	TGCGCCAGCAGCCGCGACAGGGGGCAGCACTATGGCTACACCTTC	CASSRDRGQHYGYTF
-	-	TRBV18	TRBJ1-4	TGTGCCAGCTCACCACGGCAAATTGCTTCAGGTTCAAATGAAAAACTGTTTTTT	CASSPRQIASGSNEKLFF
-	TRBD2	TRBV13	TRBJ2-2	TGTGCCAGCAGCCCGAGACTAGCGGGGGAGGCCGGGGAGCTGTTTTTT	CASSPRLAGEAGELFF
-	TRBD1	TRBV6-6	TRBJ1-1	TGTGCCAGCAGTTTCCTCGACAGGGGGAACACTGAAGCTTTCTTT	CASSFLDRGNTEAFF
-	-	TRBV5-1	TRBJ2-7	TGCGCCAGCAGGGAGCGGACAGTCTCCTACGAGCAGTACTTC	CASRERTVSYEQYF
-	-	TRBV3-1/TRBV3-2	TRBJ1-3	TGTGCCAGCAGCCAAGATGGGGGCCGAGGAAACACCATATATTTT	CASSQDGGRGNTIYF
-	TRBD1	TRBV7-6	TRBJ2-2	TGTGCCAGCAGCTTGATGGGACAGGGGGCTGTCACCGGGGAGCTGTTTTTT	CASSLMGQGAVTGELFF
many	-	TRBV5-1	TRBJ1-5	TGCGCCAGCAGTACGGGGTTGGAGAGGGAGCCCCAGCATTTT	CASSTGLEREPQHF
-	TRBD2	TRBV14	TRBJ2-7	TGTGCCAGCAGCCCCACCCGACTAGCGGGGGTCCCGAGGTACTTC	CASSPTRLAGVPRYF
-	-	TRBV11-3	TRBJ2-7	TGTGCCAGCAGCTTAGGGCTAGCCTACGAGCAGTACTTC	CASSLGLAYEQYF
-	-	TRBV6-6	TRBJ2-7	TGTGCCAGCCTCAAGGGGAACGAGCAGTACTTC	CASLKGNEQYF
-	TRBD2	TRBV3-1/TRBV3-2	TRBJ2-1	TGTGCCAGCAGCCAAGGCCTAGCGGGGGGGGTCTCCTACAATGAGCAGTTCTTC	CASSQGLAGGVSYNEQFF
-	-	TRBV6-5	TRBJ1-5	TGTGCCACCGAACAGGATAGCAATCAGCCCCAGCATTTT	CATEQDSNQPQHF
-	TRBD2	TRBV6-7	TRBJ2-3	TGTGCCAGCCTAGCGGGGGGAGGAGATACGCAGTATTTT	CASLAGGGDTQYF